This TCR beta chain was sequenced in a study of T cells after posttransplantation cyclophosphamide. Busulfan-fludarabine conditioning, marrow transplant, and cyclophosphamide on days +3 and +4 were administered. This clone was counted at least ten times. The V gene lost 5 bases and the J gene lost 0 bases, with 10 bases spanning the gap. The CDR3 is 14 residues long. Germline lookup yields CDR1 SGHNT and CDR2 YENEEA. Here immunoSEQ multiplex PCR was the method, and the copy in TCRdb shows in-frame clones only, minus some. This sample carries 6,500 to 9,000 clones, none of them present only once. The sample in question was PBMCs, obtained after allogeneic stem cell transplant with posttransplant cyclophosphamide. V and J are TRBV11-3 and TRBJ1-1; TRBD1 is a possible D gene (6 bases). This clonotype was sampled from a female patient aged 50-59 years who received an allogeneic stem cell transplant from a related donor, was CMV-positive, and had no GVHD. Some T cells may trace back to the graft donor. The CDR3 nucleotides are TGTGCCAGCAGCCGGACAGCCTTGAACACTGAAGCTTTCTTT. Translating it yields CASSRTALNTEAFF.